This is a list of T cell receptor beta chains from one sample in a study of Ad26.COV2.S vaccination and SARS-CoV-2 variants. Clones were sequenced by immunoSEQ multiplex PCR, and TCRdb holds only the in-frame ones, with some missing. This table holds about 370,000 clones, approximately 91% found once. The sample was peripheral blood, taken in a trial of Ad26.COV2.S vaccine versus placebo. The source is a person aged 18 to 65 who received the Ad26.COV2.S COVID-19 vaccine or a placebo. CDR3s include the opening cysteine and the closing phenylalanine or tryptophan. Each record gives: V gene, D gene, J gene, clone size, CDR3 DNA, CDR3 protein. D genes are given only for firm matches. A row's size may be missing; if present it is once, few, many or a size class.

>TRBV5-1|TRBD2|TRBJ2-1|.
TGCGCCAGCAGCTCGACTAGCGGGGCTGAGTGGAATGAGCAGTTCTTC
CASSSTSGAEWNEQFF
>TRBV19|.|TRBJ2-1|.
TGTGCCAGTAGAGGGGGGCTGGGAGAGCAGTTCTTC
CASRGGLGEQFF
>TRBV5-1|TRBD2|TRBJ2-7|.
TGCGCCAGCAGCTTGCGTCGGGAGGGTGGCGAGCAGTACTTC
CASSLRREGGEQYF
>TRBV4-1|.|TRBJ1-2|.
TGCGCCAGCAGCCAAGTGGCAGGAACCTTCTATGGCTACACCTTC
CASSQVAGTFYGYTF
>TRBV6-5|.|TRBJ2-3|once
TGTGCCAGCAGTTACAGGGGGGCGGTGGAAGATACGCAGTATTTT
CASSYRGAVEDTQYF
>TRBV6-2/TRBV6-3|TRBD2|TRBJ2-1|.
TGTGCCAGCAGTTACCCTCAGGCGGGAGGGCCGAGGGAGCAGTTCTTC
CASSYPQAGGPREQFF
>TRBV5-6|TRBD2|TRBJ2-3|.
TGTGCCAGCAGCTTGGCTGTCGGGAGGGCGGCAGATACGCAGTATTTT
CASSLAVGRAADTQYF
>TRBV28|.|TRBJ1-3|.
TGTGCCAGCAGTTTCATCGGGGAAGGTGGAAACACCATATATTTT
CASSFIGEGGNTIYF
>TRBV27|TRBD2|TRBJ2-2|.
TGTGCCAGCACTCCCTTAGCGGGAGAGGTCGGCGGGGAGCTGTTTTTT
CASTPLAGEVGGELFF
>TRBV10-3|.|TRBJ2-5|.
TGTGCCATCAGTGGCCGCAACGGGACCCAGTACTTC
CAISGRNGTQYF
>TRBV4-1|.|TRBJ2-7|.
TGCGCCAGCAGCCACGTGGCGGGGAGGGGGACACCCTACGAGCAGTACTTC
CASSHVAGRGTPYEQYF
>TRBV5-1|.|TRBJ1-2|.
TGCGCCAGCAGCCAGGGTGACGGCTATGGCTACACCTTC
CASSQGDGYGYTF
>TRBV24-1|.|TRBJ2-5|.
TGTGCCACCAGTGATTTTGGAACTCAGTACCAAGAGACCCAGTACTTC
CATSDFGTQYQETQYF
>TRBV5-1|TRBD2|TRBJ2-1|.
TGCGCCAGCAGCTTGGCCTCCACTAGCGGGACCCTAGTGGATGAGCAGTTCTTC
CASSLASTSGTLVDEQFF
>TRBV30|.|TRBJ2-3|.
TGTGCCTGGAGTAGAGGGGGTGCAGATACGCAGTATTTT
CAWSRGGADTQYF
>TRBV5-1|TRBD2|TRBJ2-1|.
TGCGCCAGCAGCCCCTGGACTAGCGGGAGGGCCGAGGGCAATGAGCAGTTCTTC
CASSPWTSGRAEGNEQFF
>TRBV19|TRBD1|TRBJ2-1|.
TGTGCCAGTAGGGGAAGGGGACAGGGCTCCTACAATGAGCAGTTCTTC
CASRGRGQGSYNEQFF
>TRBV9|TRBD2|TRBJ2-1|once
TGTGCCAGCAGCGTTAGCGGGGGTGGCGGGGAGCAGTTCTTC
CASSVSGGGGEQFF
>TRBV5-4|.|TRBJ1-1|.
TGTGCCAGCAGCTTGTTATCGGGGTCCACTGAAGCTTTCTTT
CASSLLSGSTEAFF
>TRBV19|TRBD1|TRBJ2-2|.
TGTGCCAGCGAGAGGCGGGACAGGTTCCCCGGGGAGCTGTTTTTT
CASERRDRFPGELFF
>TRBV9|.|TRBJ2-1|.
TGTGCCAGCAGCGACCCTAGCTCAGAGCACAATGAGCAGTTCTTC
CASSDPSSEHNEQFF
>TRBV25-1|TRBD1|TRBJ2-2|few
TGTGCCAGCAGTGAAGGGGACAGGGACACCGGGGAGCTGTTTTTT
CASSEGDRDTGELFF
>TRBV16|.|TRBJ2-7|once
TGTGCCAGCAGCCTCCGCTACGAGCAGTACTTC
CASSLRYEQYF
>TRBV24-1|.|TRBJ2-3|.
TGTGCCACCAGTGATTTTCGATATACGCAGTATTTT
CATSDFRYTQYF
>TRBV6-5|.|TRBJ2-2|.
TGTGCCAGCAGTTACGGAGGAGCCGGGGAGCTGTTTTTT
CASSYGGAGELFF
>TRBV9|TRBD2|TRBJ2-1|.
TGTGCCAGCAGCGTCTCGGCGGGAGGGCCTCATGAGCAGTTCTTC
CASSVSAGGPHEQFF
>TRBV18|TRBD2|TRBJ2-3|.
TGTGCCAGCTCACCACTTGGACTAGCGGGGAGCACAGATACGCAGTATTTT
CASSPLGLAGSTDTQYF
>TRBV20-1|.|TRBJ2-5|.
TGCAGTGCTGCGCAAGAGACCCAGTACTTC
CSAAQETQYF
>TRBV2|.|TRBJ1-2|once
TGTGCCAGCAGGCGGGGGCCTTATGGCTACACCTTC
CASRRGPYGYTF
>TRBV19|.|TRBJ1-1|.
TGTGCCAGTACCAAGGGAATTGGCACTGAAGCTTTCTTT
CASTKGIGTEAFF
>TRBV6-5|TRBD2|TRBJ2-7|.
TGTGCCAGCCCCGGGGGGACTCTCTACGAGCAGTACTTC
CASPGGTLYEQYF
>TRBV19|TRBD1|TRBJ1-4|.
TGTGCCAGTAGTCTTAAGGCGGGACAGGGACAAAAACTGTTTTTT
CASSLKAGQGQKLFF
>TRBV19|TRBD1|TRBJ1-3|.
TGTGCCAGTAGTATAGGGACAGGTACCTCTGGAAACACCATATATTTT
CASSIGTGTSGNTIYF
>TRBV27|.|TRBJ2-3|.
TGTGCCAGCGGGAGGGGGAGGGGGCCGGTTGGGGATACGCAGTATTTT
CASGRGRGPVGDTQYF
>TRBV4-3|TRBD2|TRBJ2-1|.
TGCGCCAGCAGCCACCGGGGACTAGCCCACAATGAGCAGTTCTTC
CASSHRGLAHNEQFF
>TRBV2|.|TRBJ1-1|.
TGTGCCAGCAGTGAACCCGGCAGGGCCAGGCTCCCTGAAGCTTTCTTT
CASSEPGRARLPEAFF
>TRBV2|.|TRBJ1-3|.
TGTGCCAGCCCATCTCGGGAGCCGAGCTCTGGAAACACCATATATTTT
CASPSREPSSGNTIYF